Shown below are 9 T cell receptor beta chains from a single sample sequenced in a study of blood T cell repertoires in COVID-19. Profiling relied on immunoSEQ multiplex PCR, and the TCRdb table lists in-frame clones only, not all of them. The table has 350,000 to 550,000 clones, around 91% seen once. Source material: PBMCs or T cells enriched from blood (not recorded which). These receptors came from a man aged 25 to 40 who had recovered from COVID-19.

The chain carries TRBV5-4 and TRBJ2-2, with D perhaps matching TRBD1 (6 bases). The CDR3 sequence is 15 residues long. Per germline, CDR1 SGHNT and CDR2 YYREEE (reference sequence). V lost 4 bases and J lost 2, with 12 bases in between. CDR3 sequence reads: CASSLTRGNTGELFF. CDR3 nucleotides: TGTGCCAGCAGCCTGACCAGGGGTAACACCGGGGAGCTGTTTTTT.

This sequence joins TRBV30 and TRBJ2-7, with 8 bases identical to TRBD1. CDR1 is GTSNPN and CDR2 is SVGIG in the germline V gene (reference sequence). Trimming removed 7 bases from V and 0 bases from J; junction bases left unmatched: 5. The CDR3 runs 13 residues. The CDR3 nucleotides are TGTGCCTTATCCGGGACAGGCTCCTACGAGCAGTACTTC. This gives the protein CALSGTGSYEQYF.

The chain couples TRBV24-1 to TRBJ2-2; maybe TRBD2 (5 bases). The length of the CDR3 is 15 residues. Per germline, CDR1 KGHDR and CDR2 SFDVKD. The V end lost 4 bases, the J end lost 8 bases, and 16 bases lay between the germline ends. CDR3 in amino acids: CATSDQYSELGELFF. CDR3 sequence (DNA): TGTGCCACCAGTGACCAATATAGCGAGTTAGGGGAGCTGTTTTTT.

This chain uses TRBV28 with TRBJ1-6; D unresolved. Per the germline V gene, CDR1 is MDHEN and CDR2 is SYDVKM. The CDR3 spans 16 residues. The V end lost 6 bases, the J end lost 0 bases, and 12 bases lay between the germline ends. CDR3 sequence (DNA): TGTGCCAGCAGGGACTCTGGGAGCTCCTATAATTCACCCCTCCACTTT. Translation: CASRDSGSSYNSPLHF.

This chain links TRBV29-1 with TRBJ2-5; 7 nucleotides match TRBD1. The CDR3 consists of 15 residues. V shed 6 bases, J shed 3 bases, and the junction held 13 bases outside the gene matches. CDR1 and CDR2 from the germline V gene are SQVTM and ANQGSEA. Written as DNA, the CDR3 is TGCAGCGTCCAAAAACAGGGGACCAGGAAAGAGACCCAGTACTTC. Translation gives CSVQKQGTRKETQYF.

The genes are TRBV27 and TRBJ2-3; D not certain. There are 14 residues in the CDR3. The germline gives CDR1 MNHEY, CDR2 SMNVEV (reference sequence). Trimming removed 3 bases at V and 0 bases at J, with 7 bases between. The CDR3 coding sequence is TGTGCCAGCAGTTTTATACAGAGCACAGATACGCAGTATTTT. Amino acid sequence: CASSFIQSTDTQYF.

The chain uses TRBV4-1 and TRBJ2-1, with TRBD2 identical over 9 bases. CDR3 size: 16 residues. Germline values: CDR1 MGHRA, CDR2 YSYEKL. The V gene end was trimmed by 5 bases and the J gene end by 8 bases; junction bases not matched to a gene: 13. CDR3 nucleotide sequence: TGCGCCAGCAGCTCCAGCGGCGGGAGGGCCGTTTATGAGCAGTTCTTC. Amino acids: CASSSSGGRAVYEQFF.

The V call is TRBV7-8, the J call TRBJ2-1, with D tentatively TRBD2 (5 bases). The CDR3 has 13 residues. CDR1 is SGHVS, CDR2 FQNEAQ, per germline. V was trimmed by 5 bases and J by 7 bases, leaving 12 bases between them. CDR3 DNA: TGTGCCAGCAGCCTTTCTAGCTTGAATGAGCAGTTCTTC. Amino acid sequence: CASSLSSLNEQFF.

The chain recombines TRBV14 with TRBJ2-1, with unresolved D. Trimming took off 2 bases at V and 6 bases at J, with 14 bases between the two ends. The CDR3 length is 15 residues. The germline CDR1 and CDR2 sequences are SGHDN and FVKESK. The CDR3 nucleotides are TGTGCCAGCAGCCAATTTATACGGTCGGGCAATGAGCAGTTCTTC. It yields the protein CASSQFIRSGNEQFF.